Given below is one TCR beta chain in context. Its antigen remains undetermined. The record has no base qualities; no much larger clone is one base away. This sample was included in a study of blood T cell repertoires in COVID-19 (dated by TCRdb to 2018 to 2021). Study-level background: Samples covering the acute and convalescent phases of COVID-19 were provided by collaborators in the United States, Italy and Spain. The repertoires were released in a freely available public database meant as a resource for research on the immune response to SARS-CoV-2. Sample metadata almost always included a de-identified subject ID, COVID-19 status, age in years and sex. Where available, HLA class I and class II types were obtained from metadata supplied by the sample provider rather than from assay-based typing. The prospective study material was composed of cDNA or gDNA derived from T cells, B-cell-depleted T cells, or PBMCs. Samples were obtained from the ongoing ImmuneRACE study (first 160 participants) and from over a thousand subjects provided by 6 global collaborators. The dataset comprised deeply sampled blood TCRbeta repertoires from subjects exposed to, actively infected with, or recovered from COVID-19.

In the prospective study, participants were roughly 18 to 100 years old, resided in about two dozen geographic areas of the United States, and were enrolled through a virtual design. Cohort assignment in the prospective study relied on participant-reported clinical history from a screening survey and a study questionnaire. Recovered participants in ImmuneRACE Cohort 3 were defined by two consecutive negative NP/OP PCR tests, clearance by a healthcare professional, or resolution of symptoms. In the prospective study, whole blood, serum and a nasopharyngeal or oropharyngeal swab were collected from each participant by mobile phlebotomists. Over an approximately 2-month period, participants in the prospective study had the option of providing additional blood draws and questionnaires. Before DNA extraction, blood samples from the prospective study were shipped at room temperature or frozen. The germline V gene (reference sequence) provides CDR1 LNHDA and CDR2 SQIVND. The CDR3, cysteine through phenylalanine, is 16 amino acids long. Just the 48-base CDR3 DNA is kept, in frame starting at base 1. Deletion took 5 bases off V and 1 base off J, with a span of 17 bases between the germline ends.

TCRbeta CDR3 regions were amplified from genomic DNA by means of the immunoSEQ Assay, a bias-controlled multiplex PCR. For the original study's pipeline: The number of nucleated cells in each sample was estimated from the amplification of reference gene primers within the assay. To quantify the absolute abundance of each unique TCRbeta CDR3 rearrangement, sequence reads were collapsed and filtered. For each sample, productive Simpson clonality was calculated as the square root of Simpson's diversity index across productive rearrangements. TCRdb took over this immuneACCESS table, retaining in-frame rearrangements with V and J assigned. Such tables are incomplete; in checked studies, under half of the missing clones stem from an unresolved V gene, and the remainder is unexplained. The V and J calls and the clone size are those of that table, but D and trimming were determined from the DNA. This sample gives around 190,000 clones in total; 70% to 90% of them show up just once. About 9% of the sample is held by the ten biggest clonotypes.

Beyond this particular receptor, the publication reports: The amount of clinical and demographic metadata varied by source and participant and was provided uncurated.

The sequence was obtained from a middle-aged man who had recovered from COVID-19. The sequence is built from TRBV19 and TRBJ1-1, with the D segment identity uncertain. The sample was PBMCs or T cells enriched from blood (not recorded which). The nucleotide sequence is given as TGTGCCAGTAGTCCCCTGGTATTCGGGGAGAACACTGAAGCTTTCTTT. It is translated as CASSPLVFGENTEAFF.